Listed below are T cell receptor beta chains from one sample, sequenced in a study of OX40 agonist ivuxolimab in advanced cancers. Sequencing used immunoSEQ multiplex PCR; TCRdb keeps in-frame clones, though not all of them. The table shows fewer than 80,000 clones, with about nine tenths occurring only once. Here the sequenced sample was CD4+ or CD8+ T cells sorted from blood, taken in a trial of the OX40 agonist ivuxolimab. Receptor source: an adult with an advanced solid tumor such as melanoma, head and neck, liver or kidney cancer. Each CDR3 is given with its conserved first and last residue. The D gene is left open where the match is weak. Clone sizes are given selectively: once, few, many, or a class where the clone is expanded.

CASSEGLAGGPGDTQYF	TGTGCCAGCAGCGAGGGACTAGCGGGAGGGCCTGGAGATACGCAGTATTTT	TRBV7-2	TRBJ2-3	TRBD2	.
CASSQEGGSYNEQFF	TGTGCCAGCAGCCAAGAGGGGGGGTCCTACAATGAGCAGTTCTTC	TRBV14	TRBJ2-1	TRBD2	.
CASSLGALGGKSSYNEQFF	TGTGCCAGCAGCTTAGGGGCTTTAGGGGGCAAAAGCTCCTACAATGAGCAGTTCTTC	TRBV7-2	TRBJ2-1	TRBD1	.
CASSLDRAGGLLGEQYF	TGTGCCAGCAGTTTAGATCGGGCGGGGGGACTCCTAGGCGAGCAGTACTTC	TRBV28	TRBJ2-7	TRBD2	.
CASSEQQGQPQHF	TGTGCCAGCAGCGAGCAACAGGGGCAGCCCCAGCATTTT	TRBV7-2	TRBJ1-5	TRBD1	.
CAWSRDGTDTQYF	TGTGCCTGGAGTCGGGACGGTACAGATACGCAGTATTTT	TRBV30	TRBJ2-3	.	.
CAWSRGRVVTGELFF	TGTGCCTGGAGTCGGGGGCGCGTCGTCACCGGGGAGCTGTTTTTT	TRBV30	TRBJ2-2	.	.
CASSLGGLGLYNEQFF	TGTGCCAGCAGCTTAGGGGGCCTGGGTCTCTACAATGAGCAGTTCTTC	TRBV7-2	TRBJ2-1	.	.
CASKLEGTTGELFF	TGCGCCAGCAAGCTTGAGGGAACCACCGGGGAGCTGTTTTTT	TRBV5-1	TRBJ2-2	.	.
CASRADRQATYEQYF	TGTGCCAGCAGAGCGGACAGGCAAGCCACCTACGAGCAGTACTTC	TRBV7-2	TRBJ2-7	TRBD1	.
CASSLKLGFAGGGETQYF	TGTGCCAGCAGTTTAAAATTGGGGTTCGCGGGGGGTGGTGAGACCCAGTACTTC	TRBV27	TRBJ2-5	TRBD2	.
CASSEVGGANTEAFF	TGTGCCAGCAGTGAAGTAGGGGGTGCGAACACTGAAGCTTTCTTT	TRBV2	TRBJ1-1	.	.
CAIRRQGATEAFF	TGTGCCATCAGACGGCAGGGTGCGACTGAAGCTTTCTTT	TRBV27	TRBJ1-1	.	.
CAWSPIGQSTLFNQPQHF	TGTGCCTGGAGCCCAATCGGACAGTCGACCCTTTTCAATCAGCCCCAGCATTTT	TRBV30	TRBJ1-5	.	once
CASSAQGYEQYF	TGTGCCAGTAGTGCCCAGGGTTACGAGCAGTACTTC	TRBV19	TRBJ2-7	.	.
CASRPGQDPYGYTF	TGTGCCAGCAGACCAGGACAGGACCCCTATGGCTACACCTTC	TRBV28	TRBJ1-2	TRBD1	once